This T cell receptor beta chain was profiled in a study of blood T cell repertoires in COVID-19 (dated by TCRdb to between 2020 and 2021). Regarding the study in general: Collaborator samples came from the United States, Italy and Spain and covered acute and convalescent phases of COVID-19. HLA class I and class II types, where available, came from metadata supplied by the sample provider rather than from assay-based typing. Deeply sampled blood TCRbeta repertoires from subjects exposed to, actively infected with, or recovered from COVID-19 were included in the dataset. Nearly every sample came with metadata listing a de-identified subject ID, COVID-19 status, age in years and sex. Samples came from the ongoing ImmuneRACE study (first 160 participants) plus 1,254 subjects from 6 global collaborators. A freely available public database, intended as a resource for researchers studying the immune response to SARS-CoV-2, is where the repertoires were released. The prospective study material was composed of cDNA or gDNA derived from T cells, B-cell-depleted T cells, or PBMCs.

Study-wide findings and limitations: The amount of clinical and demographic metadata varied by source and participant and was provided uncurated.

TCRbeta CDR3 regions were amplified from genomic DNA using the immunoSEQ Assay, a bias-controlled multiplex PCR. In the authors' own workflow: Within the assay, amplification of reference gene primers was used to estimate how many nucleated cells each sample contained. To quantify the absolute abundance of each unique TCRbeta CDR3 rearrangement, sequence reads were collapsed and filtered. For each sample, productive Simpson clonality was calculated as the square root of Simpson's diversity index across productive rearrangements. TCRdb's version of the immuneACCESS table is confined to in-frame rearrangements and falls short of the full clone set. An unresolved V gene accounts for under half of the shortfall where checked; the remainder is of unknown origin. That table is the source of V, J and clone size, and D and trimming were worked out from the DNA. The sample table holds under 200,000 clones, of which around four fifths were seen once. In total, the top ten clones hold approximately 0.9% of the sample.

For this clone: Its antigen is currently not known. No base qualities exist here, and no much larger clone lies one base off it.

One collaborating source in Seattle enrolled patients during active infection and followed them longitudinally through the course of disease. Collaborating institutions collected whole blood in K2EDTA tubes following their own protocols. For TCRbeta analysis, collaborators shipped samples in one of three forms: frozen whole blood, isolated PBMCs, or DNA extracted from either of those sample types. CDR1 and CDR2 are drawn from the germline V gene: SGHVS, FQNEAQ. V loses 1 base of germline sequence and J loses 6 bases, and the interval between the two ends is 9 bases. The CDR3 starts with the cysteine, ends with the phenylalanine, and has 13 residues. The retained sequence is limited to the CDR3, 39 bases, with the frame set at the first base.

The specimen sequenced was peripheral blood. The TCR comes from a man in his sixties with COVID-19, enrolled during active disease. The chain joins TRBV7-8 to TRBJ1-1; the D gene is perhaps TRBD1, on 5 matching bases. At the DNA level, the sequence is TGTGCCAGCAGCTTAGGGGAGGGGTCTGAAGCTTTCTTT. Its protein is CASSLGEGSEAFF.